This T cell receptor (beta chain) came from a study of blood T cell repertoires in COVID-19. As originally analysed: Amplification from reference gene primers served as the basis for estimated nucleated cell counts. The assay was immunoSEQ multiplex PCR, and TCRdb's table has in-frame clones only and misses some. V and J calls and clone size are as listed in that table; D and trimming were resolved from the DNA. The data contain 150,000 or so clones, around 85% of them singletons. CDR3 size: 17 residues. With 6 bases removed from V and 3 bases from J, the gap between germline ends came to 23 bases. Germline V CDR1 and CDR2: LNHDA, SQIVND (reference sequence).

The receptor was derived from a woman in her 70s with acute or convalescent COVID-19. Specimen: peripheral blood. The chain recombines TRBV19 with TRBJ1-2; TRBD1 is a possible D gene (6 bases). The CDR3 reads CASSPLSAQGADYGYTF. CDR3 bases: TGTGCCAGTAGCCCGCTCTCCGCACAGGGAGCTGACTATGGCTACACCTTC.